This is a list of T cell receptor beta chains from one sample in a study of T cell clones after liver transplantation. Some clones are missing from TCRdb's copy, which holds only in-frame ones; the method was immunoSEQ multiplex PCR. The data hold around 5,600 clones, with approximately 31% observed a single time. These receptors' targets are unknown. Sequencing used CD4+ T cells from cultured PBMCs. The receptors were sampled from a human patient who received a liver transplant. The T cells may come from the graft donor. Both conserved end residues are part of each CDR3. D genes are given only for firm matches. Clone size is stated in some rows and not others, as once, few, many or a class when expanded.

abundance: medium-sized; j_gene: TRBJ1-2; v_gene: TRBV2; d_gene: NA; CDR3nt: TGTGCCATAAGACGGGGGCAGGGTGGCTACACCTTC; CDR3aa: CAIRRGQGGYTF
abundance: medium-sized; j_gene: TRBJ1-2; v_gene: TRBV2; d_gene: TRBD1; CDR3nt: TGTGCCAGCAGCATACAGGGGGCTCCTAACTATGGCTACACCTTC; CDR3aa: CASSIQGAPNYGYTF
abundance: NA; j_gene: TRBJ1-4; v_gene: TRBV5-1; d_gene: NA; CDR3nt: TGCGCCAGCAGCTTGAATCACCCGGGCTATAATGAAAAACTGTTTTTT; CDR3aa: CASSLNHPGYNEKLFF
abundance: few; j_gene: TRBJ1-4; v_gene: TRBV2; d_gene: NA; CDR3nt: TGTGCCAGCAGTGAAGCAAGACGGGGAAAGCTATTTTTT; CDR3aa: CASSEARRGKLFF
abundance: NA; j_gene: TRBJ2-1; v_gene: TRBV10-1; d_gene: TRBD2; CDR3nt: TGCGCCAGCAGTGAGTCTGCGGGAGGAAAAAATGAGCAGTTCTTC; CDR3aa: CASSESAGGKNEQFF
abundance: NA; j_gene: TRBJ2-1; v_gene: TRBV18; d_gene: TRBD1; CDR3nt: TGTGCCAGCTCACCAGGGAGACAGGGAATCAATGAGCAGTTCTTC; CDR3aa: CASSPGRQGINEQFF
abundance: few; j_gene: TRBJ2-3; v_gene: TRBV7-9; d_gene: TRBD1; CDR3nt: TGTGCCAGCAGCTTAGGGGACAGGGGGCCAAGAGATACGCAGTATTTT; CDR3aa: CASSLGDRGPRDTQYF
abundance: few; j_gene: TRBJ1-2; v_gene: TRBV6-1; d_gene: NA; CDR3nt: TGTGCCACCTTCGCTAACTATGGCTACACCTTC; CDR3aa: CATFANYGYTF
abundance: NA; j_gene: TRBJ2-7; v_gene: TRBV10-3; d_gene: TRBD2; CDR3nt: TGTGCCATCGGTTCAGCGGGAGGCTCCTACGAGCAGTACTTC; CDR3aa: CAIGSAGGSYEQYF
abundance: NA; j_gene: TRBJ1-5; v_gene: TRBV6-5; d_gene: NA; CDR3nt: TGTGCCAGCAGTTATGGGCGGGATCAGCCCCAGCATTTT; CDR3aa: CASSYGRDQPQHF
abundance: NA; j_gene: TRBJ2-3; v_gene: TRBV9; d_gene: NA; CDR3nt: TGTGCCAGCAGTGGGGGGACAAGGACAGATACGCAGTATTTT; CDR3aa: CASSGGTRTDTQYF
abundance: few; j_gene: TRBJ1-4; v_gene: TRBV28; d_gene: NA; CDR3nt: TGTGCCAGCAGTTTACTCAGGGTAAATCGTGGAACCAGAAATGAAAAACTGTTTTTT; CDR3aa: CASSLLRVNRGTRNEKLFF
abundance: NA; j_gene: TRBJ1-2; v_gene: TRBV28; d_gene: NA; CDR3nt: TGTGCCAGCAGTTCCCCGCGGGGGGCTAACTATGGCTACACCTTC; CDR3aa: CASSSPRGANYGYTF
abundance: NA; j_gene: TRBJ1-5; v_gene: TRBV18; d_gene: NA; CDR3nt: TGTGCCAGCTCCGGAGGTGGCCATCAGCCCCAGCATTTT; CDR3aa: CASSGGGHQPQHF
abundance: NA; j_gene: TRBJ1-2; v_gene: TRBV28; d_gene: NA; CDR3nt: TGTGCCAGCAGTCCTGGGACCTTCCCTTATGGCTACACCTTC; CDR3aa: CASSPGTFPYGYTF
abundance: medium-sized; j_gene: TRBJ2-7; v_gene: TRBV2; d_gene: TRBD2; CDR3nt: TGTGCCAGCAGTGGGGACTACGTCAGGAACGAGCAGTACTTC; CDR3aa: CASSGDYVRNEQYF
abundance: medium-sized; j_gene: TRBJ1-1; v_gene: TRBV11-2; d_gene: TRBD1; CDR3nt: TGTGCCAGCAGCATTAGACCGGGACAGGGTATGAAAGCTTTCTTT; CDR3aa: CASSIRPGQGMKAFF
abundance: NA; j_gene: TRBJ1-6; v_gene: TRBV15; d_gene: NA; CDR3nt: TGTGCCACCAGCAGAGATGGGGGGCCCTATAATTCACCCCTCCACTTT; CDR3aa: CATSRDGGPYNSPLHF
abundance: medium-sized; j_gene: TRBJ2-7; v_gene: TRBV11-2; d_gene: NA; CDR3nt: TGTGCCAGCAGACGGAGGGGCGAGCAGTACTTC; CDR3aa: CASRRRGEQYF
abundance: NA; j_gene: TRBJ2-5; v_gene: TRBV5-1; d_gene: TRBD2; CDR3nt: TGCGCCAGCAGCCCCACTAGCGGGAGTTTTCAGGCCCAGTACTTC; CDR3aa: CASSPTSGSFQAQYF
abundance: NA; j_gene: TRBJ1-1; v_gene: TRBV7-8; d_gene: NA; CDR3nt: TGTGCCAGCAGCTTAGCGGAGGGGTTCACTGAAGCTTTCTTT; CDR3aa: CASSLAEGFTEAFF
abundance: NA; j_gene: TRBJ2-5; v_gene: TRBV11-2; d_gene: NA; CDR3nt: TGTGCCAGCAGCCAAAACGGGCGAGGGGAGACCCAGTACTTC; CDR3aa: CASSQNGRGETQYF
abundance: medium-sized; j_gene: TRBJ1-3; v_gene: TRBV7-8; d_gene: TRBD1; CDR3nt: TGTGCCAGCAGCTTGGAGGGGGCGGGTGGAAACACCATATATTTT; CDR3aa: CASSLEGAGGNTIYF
abundance: medium-sized; j_gene: TRBJ2-7; v_gene: TRBV28; d_gene: TRBD1; CDR3nt: TGTGCCAGCAGTTTAATTCCGGCAGGGGGCTACGAGCAGTACTTC; CDR3aa: CASSLIPAGGYEQYF
abundance: NA; j_gene: TRBJ2-1; v_gene: TRBV9; d_gene: TRBD2; CDR3nt: TGTGCCAGCAGCGCGGGCATGGGACTAGCGGGACCCTCCTACAATGAGCAGTTCTTC; CDR3aa: CASSAGMGLAGPSYNEQFF
abundance: few; j_gene: TRBJ1-3; v_gene: TRBV19; d_gene: TRBD1; CDR3nt: TGTGCCAGTAGACCCGGGACAGGGGGAAACACCATATATTTT; CDR3aa: CASRPGTGGNTIYF
abundance: NA; j_gene: TRBJ1-1; v_gene: TRBV7-3; d_gene: NA; CDR3nt: TGTGCCAGCAGCTTAGATTGGTGGGCTGAAGCTTTCTTT; CDR3aa: CASSLDWWAEAFF